This entry lists 8 T cell receptor beta chains sequenced from one sample in a study of OX40 agonist ivuxolimab in advanced cancers. Some clones are missing from TCRdb's copy, which holds only in-frame ones; the method was immunoSEQ multiplex PCR. The sample gives approximately 59,000 clones, 81% of which show up once; around 0.71% is in the top ten. The sample was CD4+ or CD8+ T cells sorted from blood, taken in a trial of the OX40 agonist ivuxolimab. These receptors all come from an adult with an advanced solid tumor such as melanoma, head and neck, liver or kidney cancer.

The gene calls are TRBV9 and TRBJ1-5; the match to TRBD1 covers 9 bases. The junction had 4 bases not matched to a gene; V was cut back by 0 bases and J by 6 bases. Germline V gene sequence: CDR1 SGDLS, CDR2 YYNGEE. The CDR3 runs to 15 residues. This chain's CDR3 is CASSVGQGGFQPQHF. The CDR3 DNA follows: TGTGCCAGCAGCGTAGGACAGGGGGGATTTCAGCCCCAGCATTTT.

V and J are TRBV4-2 and TRBJ2-5, with D possibly being TRBD2 (6 bases). V was pared by 0 bases and J by 2 bases, with 16 bases between. The CDR3 spans 17 residues. Germline CDR1 and CDR2: LGHNA and YNFKEQ. CDR3 coding DNA: TGTGCCAGCAGCCAAGAGGACCACAGGACTATTCAAGAGACCCAGTACTTC. As protein: CASSQEDHRTIQETQYF.

The V call is TRBV7-6, the J call TRBJ2-5; TRBD1 aligns across 7 bases. From germline, CDR1 is SGHVS and CDR2 FNYEAQ. Unmatched junction bases numbered 8, after V lost 0 bases and J lost 1 base. The CDR3 covers 17 residues. The chain's CDR3 is CASSLATGANSQETQYF. The CDR3 DNA sequence: TGTGCCAGCAGCTTAGCCACAGGGGCGAATAGCCAAGAGACCCAGTACTTC.

This rearrangement joins TRBV5-1 to TRBJ1-6; D unresolved. The V end was cut by 2 bases, the J end by 7 bases, with 10 bases between. The CDR3 covers 14 residues. The germline CDR1 and CDR2 sequences are SGHRS and YFSETQ. CDR3 nucleotides: TGCGCCAGCAGCTTCCTGGATCTAAATTCACCCCTCCACTTT. Protein sequence: CASSFLDLNSPLHF.

The V call is TRBV23-1, the J call TRBJ1-1; D perhaps matches TRBD1 (6 bases). TRBV23-1 carries the ORF label, with uncertain function. This CDR3 has 15 amino acids. V lost 7 bases and J lost 5, with 20 bases in between. The chain's CDR3 is CASTLNRMGATEAFF. DNA of the CDR3: TGCGCCAGCACCCTCAATCGGATGGGGGCGACTGAAGCTTTCTTT.

This clone was seen once. The chain carries TRBV27 and TRBJ2-3; perhaps TRBD1 as D (6 bases). There are 15 residues in the CDR3. V dropped 6 bases and J dropped 2 bases, with 15 bases sitting between them. Per germline, CDR1 MNHEY and CDR2 SMNVEV (reference sequence). This chain's CDR3 is CASRLSGQSTDTQYF. Here the CDR3 DNA reads TGTGCCAGCAGGTTAAGCGGACAGTCCACAGATACGCAGTATTTT.

In nucleotides, the CDR3 is TGCGCCAGCAGCTTGGGGGCTGAAGCTTTCTTT. It encodes CASSLGAEAFF. The V and J genes are TRBV5-1 and TRBJ1-1, with no clear D. V lost 0 bases and J lost 6, with 3 bases in between. Germline V gene data show CDR1 as SGHRS and CDR2 as YFSETQ. This CDR3 spans 11 amino acids.

This clone is classed as medium-sized (0.01 to 0.1%). The chain employs TRBV5-1 and TRBJ2-7, with D maybe TRBD1 (5 bases). The CDR3 spans 13 residues. Germline-derived CDR1 and CDR2 are SGHRS and YFSETQ. Trimming took 0 bases from V and 5 from J, leaving 9 bases between them. The CDR3 DNA reads TGCGCCAGCAGCTTGGTGGGCAGGGACGAGCAGTACTTC. As protein: CASSLVGRDEQYF.